The 3 T cell receptor beta chains given below trace back to one sample, sequenced in a study of blood T cell repertoires in COVID-19 (dated by TCRdb to 2018 to 2021). Library preparation was by the immunoSEQ multiplex PCR assay. As stored in TCRdb, this immuneACCESS dataset retains in-frame rearrangements with V and J assigned. A fraction of the clones does not appear; measured against another copy, unresolved V genes explain less than half of the discrepancy, and the remainder lacks a known reason. Across this sample there are hundreds of thousands of clones, with around 87% seen only once. Of the sample, about 3% falls within the top ten clones. The sample was peripheral blood. These receptors originate from a man aged 60 to 69 with acute or convalescent COVID-19.

The chain carries TRBV28 and TRBJ1-2; TRBD1 matches 8 bases. Germline V gene lookup returns CDR1 MDHEN and CDR2 SYDVKM. V dropped 5 bases and J dropped 5; count of bases not matched to a gene: 13. The CDR3 has 16 amino acids. This chain's CDR3 is CASSRQGLNGGYGYTF. The CDR3 bases are TGTGCCAGCAGTCGACAGGGGTTGAATGGAGGATATGGCTACACCTTC.

V and J are TRBV7-9 and TRBJ1-1, with a weak D call TRBD1 (5 bases). V was cut by 6 bases and J by 6 bases, with 20 bases left in between. There are 15 residues in the CDR3. The V gene's germline CDR1 is SEHNR and CDR2 FQNEAQ (reference sequence). This CDR3 is CASRSPGPADAEAFF. The CDR3 region has the DNA TGTGCCAGCAGATCCCCAGGGCCTGCGGACGCTGAAGCTTTCTTT.

This clone was seen a few times. The gene calls are TRBV4-2 and TRBJ1-2; the D is unclear. V lost 6 bases, J lost 4 bases, and 21 bases lay in between. CDR3 length: 16 amino acids. CDR1 is LGHNA, CDR2 YNFKEQ, per germline. CDR3 nucleotides: TGTGCCAGCAGTCGCGCCGGGTCAAGCGAATTCTATGGCTACACCTTC. It translates to CASSRAGSSEFYGYTF.